This T cell receptor beta chain was captured by sequencing in a study of shared clonotypes between healthy human individuals. Study conclusions and caveats: An expected dependence of interdonor clonotype sharing on sequencing depth was noted.

This clone is a singleton in its sample. The antigen is not known. About 200 ng DNA, tens of thousands of T cell genomes, went into each sorted-subset replicate PCR. Some clones are missing from TCRdb's copy, which holds only in-frame ones; the method was immunoSEQ multiplex PCR. This table has about 330,000 clones, around 74% appearing once. Every one of the donors was a Caucasian adult that lived in Nashville, Tennessee. Germline assignment: CDR1 LNHDA and CDR2 SQIVND (reference sequence). The CDR3 is 16 residues long. Unmatched junction bases numbered 12, after V lost 5 bases and J lost 6 bases. The sample comprised memory CD4+ T cells sorted from blood. Subset defined: CD45RA-negative fraction. The chain is built from TRBV19 and TRBJ2-3; 9 positions match TRBD1. The sequence came from a man aged 30-40 years in good health. In DNA, the CDR3 is TGTGCCAGTAGTCATCCGGGACAGGGTGCAATGGATACGCAGTATTTT. Protein sequence: CASSHPGQGAMDTQYF.